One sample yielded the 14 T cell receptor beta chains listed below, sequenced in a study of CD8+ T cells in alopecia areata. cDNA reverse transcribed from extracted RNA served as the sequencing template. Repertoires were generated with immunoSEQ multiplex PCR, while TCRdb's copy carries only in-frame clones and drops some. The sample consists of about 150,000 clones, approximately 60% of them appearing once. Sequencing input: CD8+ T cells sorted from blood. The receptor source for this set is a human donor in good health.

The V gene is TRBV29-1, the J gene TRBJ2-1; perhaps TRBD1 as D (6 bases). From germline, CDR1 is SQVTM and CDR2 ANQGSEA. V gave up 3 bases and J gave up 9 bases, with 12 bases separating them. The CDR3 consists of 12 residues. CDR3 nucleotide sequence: TGCAGCGTTGAGTTGGGGGCGGGTGAGCAGTTCTTC. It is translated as CSVELGAGEQFF.

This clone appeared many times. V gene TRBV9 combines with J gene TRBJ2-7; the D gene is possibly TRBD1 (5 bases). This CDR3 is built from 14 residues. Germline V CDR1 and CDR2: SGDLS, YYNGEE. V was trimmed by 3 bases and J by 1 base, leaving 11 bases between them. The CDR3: CASSASQGSYEQYF. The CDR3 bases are TGTGCCAGCAGCGCATCCCAGGGTTCCTACGAGCAGTACTTC.

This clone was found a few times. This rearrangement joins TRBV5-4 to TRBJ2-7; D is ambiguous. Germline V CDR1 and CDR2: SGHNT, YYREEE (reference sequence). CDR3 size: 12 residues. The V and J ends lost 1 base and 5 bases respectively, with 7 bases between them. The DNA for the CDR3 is TGTGCCAGCAGCTTGTCAGGTAACGAGCAGTACTTC. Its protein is CASSLSGNEQYF. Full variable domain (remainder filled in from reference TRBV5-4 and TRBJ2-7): ETGVTQSPTHLIKTRGQQVTLRCSSQSGHNTVSWYQQALGQGPQFIFQYYREEENGRGNFPPRFSGLQFPNYSSELNVNALELDDSALYLCASSLSGNEQYFGPGTRLTVT.

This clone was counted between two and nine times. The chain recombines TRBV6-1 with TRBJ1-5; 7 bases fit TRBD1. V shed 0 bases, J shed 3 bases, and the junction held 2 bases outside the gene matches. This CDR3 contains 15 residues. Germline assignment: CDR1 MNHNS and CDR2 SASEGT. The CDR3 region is CASSEAQGDNQPQHF. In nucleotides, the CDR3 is TGTGCCAGCAGTGAAGCCCAGGGGGACAATCAGCCCCAGCATTTT.

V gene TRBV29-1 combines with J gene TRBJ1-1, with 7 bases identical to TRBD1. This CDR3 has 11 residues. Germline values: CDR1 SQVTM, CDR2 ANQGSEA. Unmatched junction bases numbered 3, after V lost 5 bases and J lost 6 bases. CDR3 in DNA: TGCAGCGTTACCGACAGGGCTGAAGCTTTCTTT. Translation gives CSVTDRAEAFF.

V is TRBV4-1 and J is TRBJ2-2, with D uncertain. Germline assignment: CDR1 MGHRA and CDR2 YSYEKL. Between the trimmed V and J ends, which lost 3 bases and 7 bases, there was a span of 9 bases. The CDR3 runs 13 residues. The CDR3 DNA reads TGCGCCAGCAGCCAGTCTTCGGTCGGGGAGCTGTTTTTT. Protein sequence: CASSQSSVGELFF.

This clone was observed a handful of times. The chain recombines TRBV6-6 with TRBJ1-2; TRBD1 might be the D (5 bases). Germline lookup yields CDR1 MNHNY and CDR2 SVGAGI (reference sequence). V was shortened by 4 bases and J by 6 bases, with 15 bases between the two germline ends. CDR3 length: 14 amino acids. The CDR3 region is CASSSQEAWNGYTF. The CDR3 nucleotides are TGTGCCAGCAGTTCACAGGAGGCCTGGAATGGCTACACCTTC.

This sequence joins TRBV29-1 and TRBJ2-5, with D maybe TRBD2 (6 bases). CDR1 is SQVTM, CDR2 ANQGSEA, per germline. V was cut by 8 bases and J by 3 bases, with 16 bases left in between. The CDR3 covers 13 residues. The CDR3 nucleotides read TGCAGCCCCCTGGGCGGGGAAAAAGAGACCCAGTACTTC. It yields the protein CSPLGGEKETQYF.

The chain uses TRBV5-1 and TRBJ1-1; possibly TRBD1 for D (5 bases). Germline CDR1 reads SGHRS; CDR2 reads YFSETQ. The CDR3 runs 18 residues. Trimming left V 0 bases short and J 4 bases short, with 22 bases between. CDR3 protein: CASSLVKGPLAVATEAFF. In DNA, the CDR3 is TGCGCCAGCAGCTTGGTCAAGGGACCCCTGGCAGTGGCCACTGAAGCTTTCTTT. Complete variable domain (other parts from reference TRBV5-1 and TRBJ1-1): KAGVTQTPRYLIKTRGQQVTLSCSPISGHRSVSWYQQTPGQGLQFLFEYFSETQRNKGNFPGRFSGRQFSNSRSEMNVSTLELGDSALYLCASSLVKGPLAVATEAFFGQGTRLTVV.

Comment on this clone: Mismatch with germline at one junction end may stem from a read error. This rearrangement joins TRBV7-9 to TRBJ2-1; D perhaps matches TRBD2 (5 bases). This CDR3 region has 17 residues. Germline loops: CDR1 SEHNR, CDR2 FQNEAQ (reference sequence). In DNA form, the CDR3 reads TGTGCCAGCAGCTTAGCCCCCCGACTACCTGCCTACAATGAGCAGCTCTTC. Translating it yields CASSLAPRLPAYNEQLF.

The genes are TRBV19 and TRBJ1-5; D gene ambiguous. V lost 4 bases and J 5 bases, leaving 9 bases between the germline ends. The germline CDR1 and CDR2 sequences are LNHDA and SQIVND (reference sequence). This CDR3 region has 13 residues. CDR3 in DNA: TGTGCCAGTAGTACATTCCAGCATCAGCCCCAGCATTTT. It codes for CASSTFQHQPQHF.

CDR3 residues: CASSYLYNPLEQYF. CDR3 sequence (DNA): TGTGCCAGCAGTTACCTCTATAACCCTCTCGAGCAGTACTTC. This chain links TRBV6-6 with TRBJ2-7; D remains ambiguous. From germline, CDR1 is MNHNY and CDR2 SVGAGI (reference sequence). Trimming took off 2 bases at V and 6 bases at J, with 14 bases between the two ends. The CDR3 runs to 14 residues.

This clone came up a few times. CDR3 loop: CASSQSVGHEQYF. As DNA, the CDR3 is TGCGCCAGCAGTCAATCCGTGGGCCACGAGCAGTACTTC. The chain combines TRBV23-1 with TRBJ2-7; the D is unclear. TRBV23-1 is annotated as an ORF whose role is uncertain. The CDR3 spans 13 residues. V was clipped by 0 bases and J by 5 bases, with 8 bases between them.

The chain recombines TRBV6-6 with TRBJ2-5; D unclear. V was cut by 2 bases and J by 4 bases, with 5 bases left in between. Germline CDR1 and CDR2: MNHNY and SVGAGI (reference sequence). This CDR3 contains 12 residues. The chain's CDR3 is CASSYVGETQYF. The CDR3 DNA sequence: TGTGCCAGCAGTTACGTGGGAGAGACCCAGTACTTC.